The 30 T cell receptor beta chains in this list originate from one sample, sequenced in a study of T cell responses to AZD1222 COVID-19 vaccine. Data came from immunoSEQ multiplex PCR; TCRdb stores just in-frame clones and leaves some out. The profile shows 120,000 or so clones, around 87% of them singletons. The material sequenced was peripheral blood, taken on day 0 of AZD1222 vaccination. These receptors were collected from an adult in good health.

The genes are TRBV7-3 and TRBJ2-7; D is perhaps TRBD1 or TRBD2 (5 bases each). CDR3 length: 15 amino acids. CDR1 and CDR2 (germline): SGHTA, FQGTGA. Trimming cost V 2 bases and J 3 bases, with 14 bases left between them. CDR3 sequence: CASSLQAGTLYEQYF. The CDR3, as DNA: TGTGCCAGCAGCTTACAGGCCGGGACCCTCTACGAGCAGTACTTC.

This chain connects TRBV29-1 to TRBJ2-7, with 8 bases lining up with TRBD2. CDR1 and CDR2 (germline): SQVTM, ANQGSEA. The CDR3 spans 17 residues. V lost 7 bases to trimming and J lost 2 bases; unmatched junction nucleotides: 19. The CDR3 DNA reads TGCAGCGCAGCAGGGAGGGCGGGAGGCAGAGCGACCTACGAGCAGTACTTC. Protein product: CSAAGRAGGRATYEQYF.

CDR3 region: CASSTTRVAGSTDTQYF. DNA for the CDR3: TGTGCCAGCAGCACTACGCGGGTAGCGGGGTCCACAGATACGCAGTATTTT. This chain connects TRBV9 to TRBJ2-3; TRBD2 agrees at 8 bases. CDR3 length: 17 residues. In germline, CDR1 is SGDLS, CDR2 YYNGEE. Unmatched junction bases numbered 12, after V lost 4 bases and J lost 2 bases.

The chain couples TRBV28 to TRBJ1-1; D is ambiguous. This CDR3 spans 12 amino acids. Per the germline V gene, CDR1 is MDHEN and CDR2 is SYDVKM. V dropped 6 bases and J dropped 1 base, with 6 bases sitting between them. The CDR3 sequence: CASRVQNTEAFF. As DNA, the CDR3 is TGTGCCAGCAGAGTCCAGAACACTGAAGCTTTCTTT.

The chain carries TRBV6-1 and TRBJ2-7; weak D call: TRBD1 (6 bases). Trimming took 1 base from V and 4 from J, leaving 14 bases between them. The CDR3 spans 15 residues. CDR1 MNHNS and CDR2 SASEGT come from the germline V gene. CDR3 protein: CASSEVGTRKYEQYF. The CDR3 DNA sequence: TGTGCCAGCAGTGAAGTTGGGACAAGAAAATACGAGCAGTACTTC.

This clone showed up just once. The J gene is TRBJ1-2, the V gene TRBV5-1, with 7 nucleotides matching TRBD1. In germline, CDR1 is SGHRS, CDR2 YFSETQ. V shed 1 base, J shed 0 bases, and the junction held 6 bases outside the gene matches. The CDR3 has 16 amino acids. The CDR3 loop is CASSLWGQRSNYGYTF. The CDR3 nucleotides read TGCGCCAGCAGCTTGTGGGGACAGCGCTCTAACTATGGCTACACCTTC.

The chain carries TRBV24-1 and TRBJ1-2, with no clear D. With 9 bases removed from V and 6 bases from J, the gap between germline ends came to 16 bases. The CDR3 extends over 13 amino acids. CDR1 and CDR2 from the germline V gene are KGHDR and SFDVKD. CDR3 sequence: CATQQSLRDGYTF. DNA of the CDR3: TGTGCCACCCAACAGAGCCTGAGGGATGGCTACACCTTC.

The chain combines TRBV19 with TRBJ1-1; 10 bases align to TRBD1. V lost 3 bases to trimming and J lost 1 base; unmatched junction nucleotides: 2. Germline V gene sequence: CDR1 LNHDA, CDR2 SQIVND (reference sequence). This CDR3 region has 15 residues. CDR3 bases: TGTGCCAGTAGTATCGGGACAGGGGCGAACACTGAAGCTTTCTTT. This codes for CASSIGTGANTEAFF.

The chain links TRBV9 to TRBJ1-5; TRBD1 agrees at 7 bases. J was trimmed by 5 bases and V by 0 bases; bases with no gene match: 5. Germline V gives CDR1 SGDLS, CDR2 YYNGEE. The CDR3 runs 15 residues. CDR3 sequence: CASSVGQGGDQPQHF. The CDR3 nucleotides read TGTGCCAGCAGCGTAGGGCAGGGGGGGGATCAGCCCCAGCATTTT.

J is TRBJ2-1 and V is TRBV11-2, with no clear D. This CDR3 has 12 amino acids. CDR1 and CDR2 (germline): SGHAT, FQNNGV. V was pared by 2 bases and J by 2 bases, with 1 base between. This CDR3 reads CASSLTYNEQFF. CDR3 DNA: TGTGCCAGCAGCTTAACCTACAATGAGCAGTTCTTC.

The chain recombines TRBV3-1 (or the pseudogene TRBV3-2) with TRBJ1-4, with 8 bases that match TRBD1. This CDR3 contains 15 residues. The trim removed 2 bases at V and 2 bases at J, leaving 1 base unmatched. Germline CDR1 reads LGHDT; CDR2 reads YNNKEL (reference sequence). CDR3 sequence reads: CASSQRTGTNEKLFF. Here the CDR3 DNA reads TGTGCCAGCAGCCAACGGACAGGGACTAATGAAAAACTGTTTTTT.

This clone occurred a few times. The junction differs from germline at one of its ends, possibly a read error. The gene calls are TRBV9 and TRBJ1-1; no firm D call. The CDR3 has 12 amino acids. Germline-derived CDR1 and CDR2 are SGDLS and YYNGEE. CDR3 amino acids: CASTWIGQVPHF. The CDR3 nucleotides are TGTGCCAGCACCTGGATCGGCCAGGTCCCCCACTTT.

This chain connects TRBV24-1 to TRBJ1-4; 8 bases are a match to TRBD1. CDR1 is KGHDR, CDR2 SFDVKD, per germline. This CDR3 has 15 amino acids. V dropped 2 bases and J dropped 7; count of bases not matched to a gene: 5. The CDR3 nucleotides are TGTGCCACCAGTGATTCAGGGGGCGCAGGTGAAAAACTGTTTTTT. Amino acid sequence: CATSDSGGAGEKLFF.

This clone was observed once. Different DNA sequences within this sample yield the same CDR3. The chain joins TRBV5-1 to TRBJ2-3; the D is unclear. The germline V gene has CDR1 SGHRS and CDR2 YFSETQ. V lost 4 bases to trimming and J lost 2 bases, with 5 bases between them. The length of the CDR3 is 12 residues. The DNA for the CDR3 is TGCGCCAGCAGCCCAACCACAGATACGCAGTATTTT. Translated, it gives CASSPTTDTQYF.

The gene calls are TRBV7-8 and TRBJ1-1; 9 positions agree with TRBD1. Germline-derived CDR1 and CDR2 are SGHVS and FQNEAQ. This CDR3 comprises 15 residues. V shed 1 base and J 7 bases; nucleotides not matched to a gene: 7. The CDR3 coding sequence is TGTGCCAGCAGCTTAGTCGGGACAGGGTTAGGTGAAGCTTTCTTT. Translating gives CASSLVGTGLGEAFF.

The chain is built from TRBV28 and TRBJ1-2, with D maybe TRBD1 (5 bases). V shed 8 bases and J shed 6 bases, with 19 bases lying between them. The CDR3 is 14 residues long. Germline V gene lookup returns CDR1 MDHEN and CDR2 SYDVKM. CDR3 residues: CASGIGARVHGYTF. The DNA of the CDR3 is TGTGCCAGCGGTATAGGGGCCAGGGTTCATGGCTACACCTTC.

The CDR3 region is CASSQDTGRATDTQYF. CDR3 nucleotides: TGTGCCAGCAGCCAAGATACGGGCAGGGCTACAGATACGCAGTATTTT. The J gene is TRBJ2-3, the V gene TRBV4-2; weak D call: TRBD1 (5 bases). The germline CDR1 and CDR2 sequences are LGHNA and YNFKEQ. Deletions cut 0 bases from V and 3 bases from J, with 13 bases between. This CDR3 is 16 amino acids long.

This rearrangement joins TRBV3-1 (or the pseudogene TRBV3-2) to TRBJ1-2, with D perhaps matching TRBD1 (5 bases). The V end lost 3 bases, the J end lost 8 bases, and 13 bases lay between the germline ends. This CDR3 is 13 amino acids long. The germline V gene encodes CDR1 LGHDT and CDR2 YNNKEL (reference sequence). The CDR3 loop reads CASSQARVTGYTF. The CDR3 bases are TGTGCCAGCAGCCAGGCCAGGGTGACCGGCTACACCTTC.

CDR3 bases: TGTGCCAGCAGCCTCAGCGGGTACCCCGCTAACTATGGCTACACCTTC. Protein: CASSLSGYPANYGYTF. The chain is built from TRBV6-6 and TRBJ1-2, with unresolved D. From germline, CDR1 is MNHNY and CDR2 SVGAGI (reference sequence). The CDR3 totals 16 residues. Trimming took 6 bases from V and 0 from J, leaving 17 bases between them.

V usage is TRBV19 and J usage is TRBJ2-5; D is uncertain. Germline CDR1 and CDR2: LNHDA and SQIVND (reference sequence). The CDR3 extends over 13 amino acids. V was shortened by 5 bases and J by 0 bases, with 7 bases between the two germline ends. CDR3 coding DNA: TGTGCCAGTAGTCGGCAGAACCAAGAGACCCAGTACTTC. Its protein product is CASSRQNQETQYF.

The CDR3 sequence: CASSQGRGQREKLFF. CDR3 coding DNA: TGCGCCAGCAGCCAAGGGCGGGGGCAGAGAGAAAAACTGTTTTTT. The V gene is TRBV4-1, the J gene TRBJ1-4; possible D gene TRBD1, 6 bases. V lost 1 base, J lost 8 bases, and 14 bases lay in between. The germline gives CDR1 MGHRA, CDR2 YSYEKL. CDR3 size: 15 residues.

This clone was seen just once. The chain is built from TRBV5-5 and TRBJ2-2; D ambiguous. The CDR3 length is 12 residues. The germline V gene encodes CDR1 SGHKS and CDR2 YYEKEE (reference sequence). The V and J ends lost 4 bases and 3 bases respectively, with 4 bases between them. The CDR3, as DNA: TGTGCCAGCAGCCGGGACACCGGGGAGCTGTTTTTT. It codes for CASSRDTGELFF.

This rearrangement joins TRBV10-1 to TRBJ1-1; D perhaps matches TRBD1 (6 bases). Trimming left V 0 bases short and J 0 bases short, with 11 bases between. The germline CDR1 and CDR2 sequences are WNHNN and SYGVQD (reference sequence). The CDR3 runs 16 residues. In nucleotides, the CDR3 is TGCGCCAGCAGTGAGTCGGGTGGGGGCCTGAACACTGAAGCTTTCTTT. Translated: CASSESGGGLNTEAFF.

This clone was observed a handful of times. This chain connects TRBV4-3 to TRBJ2-1, with 10 bases fitting TRBD2. Germline CDR1 is LGHNA and CDR2 is YSLEER. The CDR3 contains 16 residues. V shed 1 base and J 8 bases; nucleotides not matched to a gene: 8. DNA of the CDR3: TGCGCCAGCAGCCAAGGGCCTAGCGGGAGTTCCGATGAGCAGTTCTTC. Translation: CASSQGPSGSSDEQFF.

This clone was observed once. The J gene is TRBJ2-6, the V gene TRBV7-3; weak D call: TRBD2 (6 bases). Deletions cut 5 bases from V and 0 bases from J, with 26 bases between. CDR3 size: 21 residues. Germline V CDR1 and CDR2: SGHTA, FQGTGA. The CDR3 here is CASSHNSGASESFSGANVLTF. The CDR3, as DNA: TGTGCCAGCAGCCACAATTCAGGAGCTAGCGAGTCGTTCTCTGGGGCCAACGTCCTGACTTTC.

The CDR3 loop reads CSVPPQNTEAFF. In DNA form, the CDR3 reads TGCAGCGTTCCGCCCCAGAACACTGAAGCTTTCTTT. V gene TRBV29-1 combines with J gene TRBJ1-1; D is undetermined. Per the germline V gene, CDR1 is SQVTM and CDR2 is ANQGSEA. The V end lost 5 bases, the J end lost 1 base, and 8 bases lay between the germline ends. The CDR3 has 12 amino acids.

The chain employs TRBV4-2 and TRBJ2-7, with D possibly being TRBD1 (5 bases). Trimming cost V 0 bases and J 1 base, with 10 bases left between them. Germline V gene lookup returns CDR1 LGHNA and CDR2 YNFKEQ. This CDR3 is built from 15 residues. The CDR3 sequence is CASSQDQGLSYEQYF. CDR3 nucleotide sequence: TGTGCCAGCAGCCAAGACCAGGGCTTATCCTACGAGCAGTACTTC.

The chain carries TRBV30 and TRBJ2-2; 9 bases align to TRBD1. Trimming at V came to 0 bases and at J to 15 bases, leaving 2 bases not matched to a gene. The CDR3 consists of 11 residues. Germline CDR1 GTSNPN, CDR2 SVGIG (reference sequence). The CDR3 nucleotides are TGTGCCTGGAGTGTACAGGGGGCGTTGTTTTTT. Its translation is CAWSVQGALFF.

This clone has a handful of counts. The rearrangement uses TRBV5-4 and TRBJ2-7; D uncertain. The V gene's germline CDR1 is SGHNT and CDR2 YYREEE (reference sequence). Trimming stripped 7 bases from V and 1 base from J, with 12 bases between. This CDR3 contains 13 residues. CDR3 protein: CASHLDPSYEQYF. The CDR3 DNA is TGTGCCAGCCATTTGGACCCATCCTACGAGCAGTACTTC. The variable domain in full, with the rest retrieved from reference TRBV5-4 and TRBJ2-7, is ETGVTQSPTHLIKTRGQQVTLRCSSQSGHNTVSWYQQALGQGPQFIFQYYREEENGRGNFPPRFSGLQFPNYSSELNVNALELDDSALYLCASHLDPSYEQYFGPGTRLTVT.

V usage is TRBV6-5 and J usage is TRBJ1-1; tentatively, D is TRBD1 (5 bases). The CDR3 has 14 amino acids. The ends were cut back, 5 bases at V and 8 bases at J, with 18 bases in the middle. Germline assignment: CDR1 MNHEY and CDR2 SVGAGI. Here the CDR3 reads CASSRTGGVAEAFF. The DNA for the CDR3 is TGTGCCAGCAGTCGCACCGGGGGGGTGGCAGAAGCTTTCTTT.